Presented here are 20 T cell receptor beta chains from one specimen sequenced in a study of blood T cell repertoires in COVID-19. The protocol was immunoSEQ multiplex PCR, while the TCRdb copy is restricted to in-frame clones and leaves out a portion. The table records 250,000 to 300,000 clones, roughly nine tenths of them present only once. Material for sequencing was peripheral blood. The receptors were sampled from a young man with active or convalescent COVID-19.

The rearrangement links TRBV19 to TRBJ2-7; tentative D call: TRBD1 (5 bases). The CDR3 is made up of 12 amino acids. V was trimmed by 10 bases and J by 4 bases, leaving 14 bases between them. The germline CDR1 and CDR2 sequences are LNHDA and SQIVND (reference sequence). As DNA, the CDR3 is TGTGCCACGTCGCAGACAGCTTACGAGCAGTACTTC. This translates into CATSQTAYEQYF.

V and J are TRBV18 and TRBJ2-7; TRBD1 matches at 9 bases. V shed 3 bases, J shed 5 bases, and the junction held 11 bases outside the gene matches. CDR3 length: 16 residues. The V gene's germline CDR1 is KGHSH and CDR2 LQKENI. The DNA of the CDR3 is TGTGCCAGCTCACCGGATACCGGGACAGGGCACCACGAGCAGTACTTC. Amino acid sequence: CASSPDTGTGHHEQYF.

The chain is built from TRBV7-6 and TRBJ2-1; 10 nucleotides align to TRBD2. V lost 1 base, J lost 3 bases, and 9 bases stayed unmatched. The CDR3 contains 18 residues. Germline V lookup: CDR1 SGHVS, CDR2 FNYEAQ. The CDR3 loop reads CASSLGRVQREGYNEQFF. The CDR3 nucleotides are TGTGCCAGCAGCTTAGGGCGGGTACAGCGGGAGGGCTACAATGAGCAGTTCTTC.

The chain uses TRBV7-2 and TRBJ2-7; D gene unclear. This CDR3 is built from 14 residues. Germline V gives CDR1 SGHTA, CDR2 FQGNSA. Trimming shortened V by 1 base and J by 3 bases, and 10 bases separated the two germline ends. As DNA, the CDR3 is TGTGCCAGCAGCTTAGGCGGCGGAGTCTACGAGCAGTACTTC. Its translation is CASSLGGGVYEQYF.

This clone was counted only a few times. The CDR3 reads CASHWTGGYADTQYF. CDR3 DNA: TGCGCCAGTCATTGGACAGGGGGATATGCGGATACGCAGTATTTT. The chain joins TRBV5-1 to TRBJ2-3; 10 positions agree with TRBD1. Germline V lookup: CDR1 SGHRS, CDR2 YFSETQ. J gave up 6 bases and V 8 bases, and 12 bases lay outside the gene matches. This CDR3 is built from 15 residues. Based on the CDR3 plus reference TRBV5-1 and TRBJ2-3, the full variable domain is KAGVTQTPRYLIKTRGQQVTLSCSPISGHRSVSWYQQTPGQGLQFLFEYFSETQRNKGNFPGRFSGRQFSNSRSEMNVSTLELGDSALYLCASHWTGGYADTQYFGPGTRLTVL.

This clone occurred once. The genes are TRBV5-1 and TRBJ1-1, with 11 bases identical to TRBD1. Germline-derived CDR1 and CDR2 are SGHRS and YFSETQ. This CDR3 region has 14 residues. V shed 4 bases and J 4 bases; nucleotides not matched to a gene: 3. In DNA form, the CDR3 reads TGCGCCAGCAGCACCGGGACAGGGGGCACTGAAGCTTTCTTT. It encodes CASSTGTGGTEAFF.

This clone was picked up one time. The chain uses TRBV27 and TRBJ2-7, with 11 bases matching TRBD1. The CDR3 loop spans 13 amino acids. With V trimmed by 8 bases and J by 3 bases, 3 bases remained unmatched. CDR1 is MNHEY and CDR2 is SMNVEV in the germline V gene (reference sequence). The CDR3 spells CASSGTGGYEQYF. CDR3 DNA sequence: TGTGCCAGCTCCGGGACAGGGGGCTACGAGCAGTACTTC.

The rearrangement links TRBV6-1 to TRBJ1-4; 8 bases match TRBD1. Germline-derived CDR1 and CDR2 are MNHNS and SASEGT. V was clipped by 1 base and J by 4 bases; unmatched bases: 14. CDR3 size: 19 residues. This CDR3 is CASSEGTGIPPSNNEKLFF. As DNA, the CDR3 is TGTGCCAGCAGTGAAGGGACAGGGATCCCCCCGTCTAATAATGAAAAACTGTTTTTT.

The gene calls are TRBV5-6 and TRBJ2-7; the match to TRBD1 covers 7 bases. V was pared by 4 bases and J by 5 bases, with 9 bases of the junction left unmatched. This CDR3 has 14 amino acids. Germline lookup yields CDR1 SGHDT and CDR2 YYEEEE. CDR3 nucleotides: TGTGCCAGCAGCCATCTAGACAGGGAAGACGAGCAGTACTTC. Amino acid sequence: CASSHLDREDEQYF.

The chain couples TRBV6-5 to TRBJ1-4; tentatively, D is TRBD1 (6 bases). Germline CDR1 MNHEY, CDR2 SVGAGI. Trimming shortened V by 5 bases and J by 7 bases, and 11 bases separated the two germline ends. CDR3 size: 13 residues. Here the CDR3 reads CASSRDTGEKLFF. The CDR3, as DNA: TGTGCCAGCAGTCGGGACACTGGTGAAAAACTGTTTTTT.

The chain uses TRBV5-1 and TRBJ1-2, with D possibly being TRBD1 (6 bases). The CDR3 extends over 13 amino acids. With 5 bases removed from V and 8 bases from J, the gap between germline ends came to 16 bases. In germline, CDR1 is SGHRS, CDR2 YFSETQ. The DNA of the CDR3 is TGCGCCAGCAGGCCCGGAGGGGGGGCCGGCTACACCTTC. It encodes CASRPGGGAGYTF.

V usage is TRBV6-1 and J usage is TRBJ1-6; 7 nucleotides agree with TRBD1. This CDR3 is built from 18 residues. V lost 3 bases and J lost 9; bases outside the gene matches: 17. CDR1 MNHNS and CDR2 SASEGT come from the germline V gene. CDR3 nucleotide sequence: TGTGCCAGCAGTGATGGGGTCAGCATTTCAGGGGGGAGTTCACCCCTCCACTTT. Its protein product is CASSDGVSISGGSSPLHF.

The chain has TRBV9 and TRBJ2-2, with TRBD1 matching 7 bases. From germline, CDR1 is SGDLS and CDR2 YYNGEE. The V segment lost 2 bases and the J segment 0 bases; nucleotides outside the gene matches: 10. The CDR3 is 18 residues long. The CDR3 protein is CASSVSQGLYPNTGELFF. The DNA for the CDR3 is TGTGCCAGCAGCGTCTCACAGGGGTTGTATCCGAACACCGGGGAGCTGTTTTTT. The whole variable domain, remainder taken from reference TRBV9 and TRBJ2-2, is DSGVTQTPKHLITATGQRVTLRCSPRSGDLSVYWYQQSLDQGLQFLIQYYNGEERAKGNILERFSAQQFPDLHSELNLSSLELGDSALYFCASSVSQGLYPNTGELFFGEGSRLTVL.

The V gene is TRBV4-2, the J gene TRBJ2-1; 8 positions agree with TRBD2. The CDR3 extends over 15 amino acids. CDR1 and CDR2 from the germline V gene are LGHNA and YNFKEQ. The V segment lost 1 base and the J segment 9 bases; nucleotides outside the gene matches: 8. The CDR3 region is CASSQAEGTSGEQFF. The CDR3 region has the DNA TGTGCCAGCAGCCAAGCTGAGGGGACTAGTGGTGAGCAGTTCTTC.

V and J are TRBV7-2 and TRBJ2-1; 8 bases fit TRBD2. The CDR3 runs to 17 residues. V lost 5 bases, J lost 0 bases, and 9 bases stayed unmatched. Germline CDR1 is SGHTA and CDR2 is FQGNSA. CDR3 nucleotides: TGTGCCAGCAGCCCTAAAACTAGCGGAGACTCCTACAATGAGCAGTTCTTC. Its protein product is CASSPKTSGDSYNEQFF.

The rearrangement links TRBV19 to TRBJ2-2; D is possibly TRBD2 (7 bases). Trimming removed 11 bases from V and 2 bases from J, with 12 bases in between. The CDR3 is 13 residues long. The germline CDR1 and CDR2 sequences are LNHDA and SQIVND (reference sequence). CDR3 region: CAGGDINTGELFF. CDR3 in DNA: TGTGCCGGGGGGGACATTAACACCGGGGAGCTGTTTTTT.

The chain couples TRBV7-2 to TRBJ2-2; perhaps TRBD1 as D (6 bases). The germline CDR1 and CDR2 sequences are SGHTA and FQGNSA. The CDR3 covers 15 residues. Trimming removed 2 bases at V and 5 bases at J, with 12 bases between. The CDR3 bases are TGTGCCAGCAGCTTATGGGGGACACCGACCGGGGAGCTGTTTTTT. Translation gives CASSLWGTPTGELFF.

The V gene is TRBV7-9, the J gene TRBJ1-1, with a tentative D call TRBD1 (5 bases). CDR3 size: 17 residues. CDR1 is SEHNR and CDR2 is FQNEAQ in the germline V gene (reference sequence). The germline V and J ends were trimmed by 4 bases and 4 bases, with 22 bases remaining between them. In DNA, the CDR3 is TGTGCCAGCAGCTCAACCGGGGGGAAGGTTGGACCCACTGAAGCTTTCTTT. Its translation is CASSSTGGKVGPTEAFF.

There are a few counts of this clone. J is TRBJ1-2 and V is TRBV2; possible D gene TRBD1, 6 bases. The V end lost 2 bases, the J end lost 8 bases, and 18 bases lay between the germline ends. CDR3 size: 15 residues. Germline V gene data show CDR1 as SNHLY and CDR2 as FYNNEI. The chain's CDR3 is CASSERQGPQGGYTF. The CDR3, as DNA: TGTGCCAGCAGTGAACGGCAGGGCCCTCAGGGGGGCTACACCTTC.

Worth noting for this clone: The sample holds other DNA sequences that translate to the same CDR3. V is TRBV29-1 and J is TRBJ2-2; D is unclear. In germline, CDR1 is SQVTM, CDR2 ANQGSEA. V was shortened by 6 bases and J by 1 base, with 3 bases between the two germline ends. The CDR3 is 11 residues long. Here the CDR3 reads CSVRNTGELFF. The CDR3 DNA reads as TGCAGCGTGCGGAACACCGGGGAGCTGTTTTTT.